This is a list of T cell receptor beta chains from one sample in a study of control samples from healthy donors and cancer patients. Profiling relied on immunoSEQ multiplex PCR, and the TCRdb table lists in-frame clones only, not all of them. The table lists roughly 100,000 clones, around 88% of them singletons, with over 15% in the top ten. Sequencing was done on a sample of PBMCs. These receptors came from a man aged 55 to 70 with lung cancer. The CDR3 runs from the conserved cysteine through the conserved F or W. D genes are given only for firm matches.

D: TRBD2; J: TRBJ2-1; V: TRBV7-9; CDR3: CASSSRHLAGKSSYNEQFF
D: -; J: TRBJ1-5; V: TRBV7-6; CDR3: CASSLVPGGEQPQHF
D: -; J: TRBJ1-3; V: TRBV12-3/TRBV12-4; CDR3: CASRKGSGNTIYF
D: -; J: TRBJ2-7; V: TRBV18; CDR3: CASSPPGTSYEQYF
D: TRBD2; J: TRBJ2-3; V: TRBV6-4; CDR3: CASSDSRGGANTQYF
D: TRBD1; J: TRBJ1-2; V: TRBV24-1; CDR3: CATSDRGTGGGYTF
D: -; J: TRBJ2-7; V: TRBV11-2; CDR3: CASSLGEQGSSEQYF
D: -; J: TRBJ1-2; V: TRBV13; CDR3: CASSLRGEESDGYTF
D: TRBD2; J: TRBJ2-5; V: TRBV6-4; CDR3: CASSDFPWGGEETQYF
D: -; J: TRBJ1-6; V: TRBV7-2; CDR3: CASSLGTGTSAPLHF
D: TRBD1; J: TRBJ1-2; V: TRBV7-2; CDR3: CASSLETGGTRGYTF
D: -; J: TRBJ1-2; V: TRBV2; CDR3: CASRWDAGDFYGYTF
D: -; J: TRBJ2-1; V: TRBV6-4; CDR3: CASSEQGASYNEQFF
D: -; J: TRBJ1-2; V: TRBV10-1; CDR3: CASSESYNYGYTF